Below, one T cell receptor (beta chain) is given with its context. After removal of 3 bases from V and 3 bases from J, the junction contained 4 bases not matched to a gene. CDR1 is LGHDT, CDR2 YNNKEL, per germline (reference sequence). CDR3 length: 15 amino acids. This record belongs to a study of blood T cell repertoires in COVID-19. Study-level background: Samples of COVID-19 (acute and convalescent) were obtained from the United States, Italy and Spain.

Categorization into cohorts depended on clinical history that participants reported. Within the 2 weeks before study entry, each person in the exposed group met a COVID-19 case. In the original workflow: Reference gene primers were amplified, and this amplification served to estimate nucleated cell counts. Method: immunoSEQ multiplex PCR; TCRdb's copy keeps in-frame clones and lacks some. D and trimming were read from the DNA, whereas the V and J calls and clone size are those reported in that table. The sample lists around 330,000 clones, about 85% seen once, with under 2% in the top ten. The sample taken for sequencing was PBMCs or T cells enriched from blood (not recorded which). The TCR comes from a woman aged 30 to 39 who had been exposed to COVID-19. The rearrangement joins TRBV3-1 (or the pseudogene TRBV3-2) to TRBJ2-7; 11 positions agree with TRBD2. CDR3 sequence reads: CASSHSLAGGYEQYF. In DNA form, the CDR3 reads TGTGCCAGCAGCCACTCTCTAGCGGGGGGCTACGAGCAGTACTTC.